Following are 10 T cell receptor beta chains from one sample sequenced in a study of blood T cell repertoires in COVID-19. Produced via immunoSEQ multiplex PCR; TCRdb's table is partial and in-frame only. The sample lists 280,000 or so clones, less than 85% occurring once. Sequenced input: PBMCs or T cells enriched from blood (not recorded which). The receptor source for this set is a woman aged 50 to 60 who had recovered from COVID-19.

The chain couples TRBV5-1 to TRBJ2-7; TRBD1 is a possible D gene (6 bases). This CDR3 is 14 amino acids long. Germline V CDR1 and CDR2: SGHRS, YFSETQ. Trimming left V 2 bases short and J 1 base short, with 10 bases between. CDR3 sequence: CASSLTGNSYEQYF. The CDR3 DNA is TGCGCCAGCAGCTTAACAGGGAATTCCTACGAGCAGTACTTC.

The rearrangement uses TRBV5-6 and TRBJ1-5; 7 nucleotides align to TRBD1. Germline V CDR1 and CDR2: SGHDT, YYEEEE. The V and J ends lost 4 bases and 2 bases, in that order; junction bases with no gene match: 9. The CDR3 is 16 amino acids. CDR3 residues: CASSTYRGRGNQPQHF. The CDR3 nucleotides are TGTGCCAGCAGCACCTACAGGGGAAGGGGCAATCAGCCCCAGCATTTT.

CDR3 nucleotides: TGTGCCAGCTCCCGGGGGGCTTATAGCAATCAGCCCCAGCATTTT. Residues: CASSRGAYSNQPQHF. The J gene is TRBJ1-5, the V gene TRBV6-5, with D possibly matching TRBD1 (6 bases). The CDR3 spans 15 residues. Germline CDR1 MNHEY, CDR2 SVGAGI. Trimming left V 8 bases short and J 0 bases short, with 14 bases between.

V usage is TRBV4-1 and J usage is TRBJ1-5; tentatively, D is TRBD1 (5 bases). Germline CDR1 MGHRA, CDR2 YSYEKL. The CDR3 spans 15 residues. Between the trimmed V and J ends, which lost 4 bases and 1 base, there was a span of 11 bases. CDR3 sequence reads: CASSRGGGSNQPQHF. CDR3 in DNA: TGCGCCAGCAGCCGCGGGGGGGGAAGCAATCAGCCCCAGCATTTT.

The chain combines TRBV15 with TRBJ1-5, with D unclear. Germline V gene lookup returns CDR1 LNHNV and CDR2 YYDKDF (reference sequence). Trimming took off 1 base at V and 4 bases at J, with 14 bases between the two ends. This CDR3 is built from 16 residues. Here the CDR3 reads CATSRGGSSRNQPQHF. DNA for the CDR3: TGTGCCACCAGCAGAGGTGGCTCCTCGAGGAATCAGCCCCAGCATTTT.

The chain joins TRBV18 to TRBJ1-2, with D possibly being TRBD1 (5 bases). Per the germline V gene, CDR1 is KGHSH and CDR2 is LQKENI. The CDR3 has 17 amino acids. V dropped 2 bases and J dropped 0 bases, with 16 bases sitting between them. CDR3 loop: CASSPITAGGANYGYTF. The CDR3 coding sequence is TGTGCCAGCTCACCAATTACCGCCGGGGGGGCTAACTATGGCTACACCTTC.

The CDR3 is CASSLGGESDTQYF. Here the CDR3 DNA reads TGTGCCAGCAGCTTAGGTGGGGAGTCAGATACGCAGTATTTT. V gene TRBV11-2 combines with J gene TRBJ2-3, with D possibly TRBD2 on 5 matching bases. Germline CDR1 reads SGHAT; CDR2 reads FQNNGV. CDR3 length: 14 residues. V was trimmed by 1 base and J by 4 bases, leaving 9 bases between them.

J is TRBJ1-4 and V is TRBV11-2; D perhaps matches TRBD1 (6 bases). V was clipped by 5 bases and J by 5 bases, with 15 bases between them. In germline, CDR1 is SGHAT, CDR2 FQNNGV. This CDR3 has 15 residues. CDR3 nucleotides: TGTGCCAGCAGCAGTACAGGGACGAGGAATGAAAAACTGTTTTTT. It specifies CASSSTGTRNEKLFF.

In DNA, the CDR3 is TGTGCCAGCAGTGACGGACTCAACACAGATACGCAGTATTTT. The encoded protein is CASSDGLNTDTQYF. The V gene is TRBV2, the J gene TRBJ2-3, with D tentatively TRBD2 (5 bases). The CDR3 length is 14 residues. From germline, CDR1 is SNHLY and CDR2 FYNNEI. Trimming pared 3 bases from V and 2 bases from J, leaving 9 bases between. The full variable domain, completed using reference TRBV2 and TRBJ2-3, is EPEVTQTPSHQVTQMGQEVILRCVPISNHLYFYWYRQILGQKVEFLVSFYNNEISEKSEIFDDQFSVERPDGSNFTLKIRSTKLEDSAMYFCASSDGLNTDTQYFGPGTRLTVL.

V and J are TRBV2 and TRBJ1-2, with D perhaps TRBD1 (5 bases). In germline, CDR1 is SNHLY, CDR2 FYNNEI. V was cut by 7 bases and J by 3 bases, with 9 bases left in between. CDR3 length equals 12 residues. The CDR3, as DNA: TGTGCCAGCACCAGGGTTGACTATGGCTACACCTTC. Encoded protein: CASTRVDYGYTF.